The sequence of this TCR beta chain was determined in a study of CD8 T cells in ankylosing spondylitis. The study's findings and limits: Reports say disease-linked clones showed up significantly more in matched ankylosing spondylitis synovial fluid. Ankylosing spondylitis blood appeared to carry a characteristic TCR beta motif of fewer than 10 highly homologous variants.

TCRdb reprocessed the 5' RACE reads with MiXCR, giving one entry per CDR3 protein. The sample yields 30,000 or so distinct CDR3 sequences, roughly 5.3% seen once. V shed 0 bases and J shed 9 bases, with 7 bases lying between them. CDR3 length: 12 residues. Germline V gives CDR1 SGDLS, CDR2 YYNGEE. This clonotype was counted many times. No antigen is known for it. This chain connects TRBV9 to TRBJ2-1; no reliable D call. The clonotype was recovered from a female donor with ankylosing spondylitis or in good health (not recorded which). The material sequenced was blood, either unsorted or a sorted T cell fraction (not recorded which). The CDR3 bases are TGTGCCAGCAGCGTAGTTTCTGGTGAGCAGTTCTTC. It yields the protein CASSVVSGEQFF. The full variable domain, in which reference TRBV9 and TRBJ2-1 provide the parts outside the CDR3, is DSGVTQTPKHLITATGQRVTLRCSPRSGDLSVYWYQQSLDQGLQFLIQYYNGEERAKGNILERFSAQQFPDLHSELNLSSLELGDSALYFCASSVVSGEQFFGPGTRLTVL.